Below, 15 T cell receptor beta chains from the same sample are listed, as sequenced in a study of T cell responses to AZD1222 COVID-19 vaccine. Assay used: immunoSEQ multiplex PCR; TCRdb lists only in-frame clones, some missing. Of about 130,000 clones in the sample, 93% were seen once. This material consisted of peripheral blood, taken on day 0 of AZD1222 vaccination. These receptors were obtained from an adult in good health.

The rearrangement links TRBV5-4 to TRBJ2-1, with D possibly being TRBD1 (6 bases). CDR1 is SGHNT and CDR2 is YYREEE in the germline V gene (reference sequence). CDR3 length: 15 amino acids. Deletions cut 4 bases from V and 7 bases from J, with 18 bases between. The CDR3 region has the DNA TGTGCCAGCAGCCCAATTTCAACAGGGTTTAATGAGCAGTTCTTC. Residues: CASSPISTGFNEQFF.

The chain recombines TRBV15 with TRBJ2-2, with 7 bases aligning to TRBD2. The CDR3 spans 18 residues. Germline CDR1 reads LNHNV; CDR2 reads YYDKDF (reference sequence). Trimming cost V 0 bases and J 6 bases; bases outside gene matches: 13. CDR3 coding DNA: TGTGCCACCAGCAGAGATCCAGTGATTACTGCGGGAGCCGGGGAGCTGTTTTTT. This translates into CATSRDPVITAGAGELFF.

This clone has a single count. Here the CDR3 DNA reads TGTGCCAGCAGCCCCTTATTAGCCAAAAACATTCAGTACTTC. This encodes CASSPLLAKNIQYF. The gene calls are TRBV5-8 and TRBJ2-4; no clear D. CDR3 size: 14 residues. V dropped 4 bases and J dropped 0 bases, with 8 bases sitting between them. Germline values: CDR1 SGHTS, CDR2 YDEGEE.

This chain joins TRBV19 and TRBJ1-2; no reliable D call. V lost 7 bases, J lost 1 base, and 13 bases lay in between. The CDR3 has 14 amino acids. In germline, CDR1 is LNHDA, CDR2 SQIVND (reference sequence). The CDR3 coding sequence is TGTGCCAGTACCCAGGCCCGGGATAACTATGGCTACACCTTC. This translates into CASTQARDNYGYTF.

The chain joins TRBV10-2 to TRBJ2-1; D gene ambiguous. The germline V gene has CDR1 WSHSY and CDR2 SAAADI. V was clipped by 2 bases and J by 5 bases, with 10 bases between them. CDR3 length: 14 amino acids. This CDR3 is CASSEPQIHNEQFF. DNA of the CDR3: TGCGCCAGCAGTGAGCCTCAGATACACAATGAGCAGTTCTTC.

This rearrangement joins TRBV12-5 to TRBJ1-2; 8 positions match TRBD1. The V gene's germline CDR1 is LGHNT and CDR2 FRNRAP. Trimming at V came to 3 bases and at J to 7 bases, leaving 7 bases not matched to a gene. There are 14 residues in the CDR3. This chain's CDR3 is CASGLGQGAGGYTF. The CDR3 DNA reads TGTGCTAGTGGTTTAGGACAGGGAGCAGGTGGCTACACCTTC.

The chain has TRBV5-6 and TRBJ1-6; D not certain. The CDR3 consists of 12 residues. The V end was cut by 2 bases, the J end by 9 bases, with 6 bases between. Looked up from germline, CDR1 is SGHDT and CDR2 is YYEEEE. CDR3 amino acids: CASSFSSSPLHF. The CDR3 bases are TGTGCCAGCAGCTTCTCCTCTTCACCCCTCCACTTT. The full variable domain, its missing parts supplied by reference TRBV5-6 and TRBJ1-6, is DAGVTQSPTHLIKTRGQQVTLRCSPKSGHDTVSWYQQALGQGPQFIFQYYEEEERQRGNFPDRFSGHQFPNYSSELNVNALLLGDSALYLCASSFSSSPLHFGNGTRLTVT.

This clone has only one observation. The V call is TRBV6-5, the J call TRBJ1-5, with D possibly matching TRBD1 (5 bases). V was pared by 4 bases and J by 1 base, with 14 bases between. CDR1 and CDR2 (germline): MNHEY, SVGAGI. The CDR3 covers 16 residues. The CDR3 coding sequence is TGTGCCAGCAGTTTCGGGACGGCGGCCAGCAATCAGCCCCAGCATTTT. Protein sequence: CASSFGTAASNQPQHF.

This chain uses TRBV5-1 with TRBJ2-2; D tentatively reads TRBD1 or TRBD2 (5 bases each). Per the germline V gene, CDR1 is SGHRS and CDR2 is YFSETQ. CDR3 length equals 16 residues. V shed 1 base and J shed 5 bases, with 15 bases lying between them. The CDR3 reads CASSLLGELRTGELFF. Written as DNA, the CDR3 is TGCGCCAGCAGCTTGCTGGGGGAACTGAGAACCGGGGAGCTGTTTTTT.

The genes are TRBV7-9 and TRBJ2-7; TRBD1 might be the D (5 bases). The V gene lost 5 bases and the J gene lost 9 bases, with 11 bases spanning the gap. The CDR3 is 11 amino acids. The V gene's germline CDR1 is SEHNR and CDR2 FQNEAQ (reference sequence). In nucleotides, the CDR3 is TGTGCCAGCAGCCTCAGGGATAGGCAGTACTTC. It specifies CASSLRDRQYF.

This chain's CDR3 is CAVRQGRSQPQHF. The CDR3 DNA reads as TGTGCCGTACGACAGGGGCGAAGTCAGCCCCAGCATTTT. The chain carries TRBV12-3 or TRBV12-4 and TRBJ1-5, with 8 bases that match TRBD1. Trimming at V came to 11 bases and at J to 6 bases, leaving 9 bases not matched to a gene. CDR3 size: 13 residues.

The chain links TRBV12-3 or TRBV12-4 to TRBJ1-5; TRBD1 might be the D (6 bases). This CDR3 is built from 13 residues. Trimming took off 3 bases at V and 5 bases at J, with 8 bases between the two ends. CDR3 bases: TGTGCCAGCAGTTTTAGGGGGGATCAGCCCCAGCATTTT. Residues: CASSFRGDQPQHF.

J is TRBJ1-2 and V is TRBV6-4, with D perhaps matching TRBD1 (5 bases). CDR1 and CDR2 from the germline V gene are MRHNA and SNTAGT. Trimming cost V 2 bases and J 8 bases, with 12 bases left between them. There are 13 residues in the CDR3. This CDR3 reads CASSDGGLTGYTF. The DNA of the CDR3 is TGTGCCAGCAGTGACGGGGGTTTGACGGGCTACACCTTC.

The V gene is TRBV28, the J gene TRBJ2-3; unclear D gene. The CDR3 covers 20 residues. Looked up from germline, CDR1 is MDHEN and CDR2 is SYDVKM. V was pared by 7 bases and J by 0 bases, with 29 bases between. CDR3 coding DNA: TGTGCCAGCAAAAAAATCCCCTACTTCAGCGCGTCCTTTAGCACAGATACGCAGTATTTT. It codes for CASKKIPYFSASFSTDTQYF.

V is TRBV9 and J is TRBJ1-3; a weak D match, TRBD1 (6 bases). The CDR3 runs to 14 residues. V was clipped by 3 bases and J by 7 bases, with 14 bases between them. Germline V gene sequence: CDR1 SGDLS, CDR2 YYNGEE. This chain's CDR3 is CASSDNRDRNTIYF. CDR3 nucleotide sequence: TGTGCCAGCAGCGACAACAGGGATCGCAACACCATATATTTT.